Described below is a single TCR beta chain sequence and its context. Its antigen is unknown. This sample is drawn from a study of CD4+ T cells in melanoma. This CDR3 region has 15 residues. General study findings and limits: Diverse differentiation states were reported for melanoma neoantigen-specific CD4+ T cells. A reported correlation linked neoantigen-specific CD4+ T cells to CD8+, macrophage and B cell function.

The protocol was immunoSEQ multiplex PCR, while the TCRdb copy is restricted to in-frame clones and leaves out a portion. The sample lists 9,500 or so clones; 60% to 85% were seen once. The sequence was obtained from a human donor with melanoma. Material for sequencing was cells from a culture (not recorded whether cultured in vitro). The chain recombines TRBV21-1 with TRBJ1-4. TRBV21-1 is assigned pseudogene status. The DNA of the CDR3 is TGTGCCAGCAGCAGCCTGGACGGTTGTAATGAAAAACTGTTTTTT. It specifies CASSSLDGCNEKLFF.